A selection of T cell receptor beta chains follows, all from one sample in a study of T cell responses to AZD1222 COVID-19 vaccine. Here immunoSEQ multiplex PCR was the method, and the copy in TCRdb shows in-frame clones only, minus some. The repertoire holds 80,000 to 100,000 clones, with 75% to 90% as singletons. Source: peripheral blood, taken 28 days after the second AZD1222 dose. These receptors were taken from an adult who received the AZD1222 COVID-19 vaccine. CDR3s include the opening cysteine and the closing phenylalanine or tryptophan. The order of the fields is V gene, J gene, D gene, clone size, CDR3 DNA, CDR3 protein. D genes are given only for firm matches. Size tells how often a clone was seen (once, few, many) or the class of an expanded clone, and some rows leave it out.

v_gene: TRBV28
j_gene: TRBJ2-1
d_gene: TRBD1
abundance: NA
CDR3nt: TGTGCCAGCAGTCCATCCCACGACAGGGGGTATGGTGAGCAGTTCTTC
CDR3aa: CASSPSHDRGYGEQFF

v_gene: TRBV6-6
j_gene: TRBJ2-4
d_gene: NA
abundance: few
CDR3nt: TGTGCCAGCACCGGGGGAGGCCTAGCCAAAAACATTCAGTACTTC
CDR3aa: CASTGGGLAKNIQYF

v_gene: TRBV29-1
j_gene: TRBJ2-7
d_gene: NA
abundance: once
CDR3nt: TGCAGCGTCTCAGGACGAGTCAGCGAGCAGTACTTC
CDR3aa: CSVSGRVSEQYF

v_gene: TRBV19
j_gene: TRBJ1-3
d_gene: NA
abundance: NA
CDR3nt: TGTGCCAGTAGTACCCCTCGAATCGCTGGAAACACCATATATTTT
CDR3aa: CASSTPRIAGNTIYF

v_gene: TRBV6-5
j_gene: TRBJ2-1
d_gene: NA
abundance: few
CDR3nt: TGTGCCAGCAGTTCCCTCCCGGGGAATGAGCAGTTCTTC
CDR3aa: CASSSLPGNEQFF

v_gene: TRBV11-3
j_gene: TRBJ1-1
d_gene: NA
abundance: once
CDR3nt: TGTGCCAGCAGCCCGGGGCCCAGCGGGGGCGGTCTTGCTTTCTTT
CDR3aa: CASSPGPSGGGLAFF

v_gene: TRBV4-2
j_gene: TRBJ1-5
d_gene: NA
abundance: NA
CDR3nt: TGTGCCAGCAGCCAGGACAATGATCAGCCCCAGCATTTT
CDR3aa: CASSQDNDQPQHF

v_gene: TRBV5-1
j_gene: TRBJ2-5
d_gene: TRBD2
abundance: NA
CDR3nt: TGCGCCAGCAGCTTGAATAGCGGGGGGACCCAAGAGACCCAGTACTTC
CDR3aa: CASSLNSGGTQETQYF

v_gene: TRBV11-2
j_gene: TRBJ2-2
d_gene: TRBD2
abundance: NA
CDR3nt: TGTGCCAGCAGCTTAATACCGGGACTAGATAATCTTGGGGAGCTGTTTTTT
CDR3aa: CASSLIPGLDNLGELFF

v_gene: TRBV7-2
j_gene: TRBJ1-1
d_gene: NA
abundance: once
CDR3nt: TGTGCCAGCAGCTTACAGTCGACGGAGAAAGCTTTCTTT
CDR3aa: CASSLQSTEKAFF

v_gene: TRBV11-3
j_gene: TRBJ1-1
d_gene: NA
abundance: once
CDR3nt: TGTGCCAGCAGCTGGGAGGGGAGGTCAACTTTCTTT
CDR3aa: CASSWEGRSTFF

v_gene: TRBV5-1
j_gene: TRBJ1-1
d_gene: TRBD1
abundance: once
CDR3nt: TGCGCCAGCGACAGGGGGCTGGGCACTGAAGCTTTCTTT
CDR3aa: CASDRGLGTEAFF

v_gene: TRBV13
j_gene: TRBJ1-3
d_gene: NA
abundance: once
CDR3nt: TGTGCCAGCAGCCCAAGGGGCCTACGAAACACCATATATTTT
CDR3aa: CASSPRGLRNTIYF

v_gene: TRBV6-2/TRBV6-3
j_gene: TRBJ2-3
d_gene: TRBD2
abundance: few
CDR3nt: TGTGCCAGCAGTAATAGCGGGGGGGGCCCTCCAGATACGCAGTATTTT
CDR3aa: CASSNSGGGPPDTQYF

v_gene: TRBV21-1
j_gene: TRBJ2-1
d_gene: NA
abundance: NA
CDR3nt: TGTGCCAGCACCCTGCATCAGGGTGAGCAGTTCTTC
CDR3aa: CASTLHQGEQFF

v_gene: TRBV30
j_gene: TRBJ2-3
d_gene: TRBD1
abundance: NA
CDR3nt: TGTGCCTGGACGGGGACAGACACAGATACGCAGTATTTT
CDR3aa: CAWTGTDTDTQYF

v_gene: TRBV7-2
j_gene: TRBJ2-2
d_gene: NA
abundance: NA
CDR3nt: TGTGCCAGCAGCTTAGTCCGGAACACCGGGGAGCTGTTTTTT
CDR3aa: CASSLVRNTGELFF

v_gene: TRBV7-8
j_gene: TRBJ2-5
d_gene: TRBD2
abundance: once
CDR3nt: TGTGCCAGCAGCCGAGACCCGGGACTAGCGGGAGATTACTCCCTACAAGAGACCCAGTACTTC
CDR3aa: CASSRDPGLAGDYSLQETQYF

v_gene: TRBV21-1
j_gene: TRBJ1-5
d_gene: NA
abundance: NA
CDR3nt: TGTGCCAGCAGCCCTACTGCCAATGGGGACAGTATTAGCAATCAGCCCCAGCATTTT
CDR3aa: CASSPTANGDSISNQPQHF

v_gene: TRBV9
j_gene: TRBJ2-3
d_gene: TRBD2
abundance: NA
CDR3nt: TGTGCCAGCAGCGGTACCGGGGGGATCACAGATACGCAGTATTTT
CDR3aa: CASSGTGGITDTQYF

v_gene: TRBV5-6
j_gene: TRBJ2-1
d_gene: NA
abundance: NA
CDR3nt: TGTGCCAGCAGCGATGGGACCATCAATGAGCAGTTCTTC
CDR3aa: CASSDGTINEQFF

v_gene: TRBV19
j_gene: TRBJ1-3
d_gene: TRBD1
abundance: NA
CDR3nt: TGTGCCAGTAGTCCCGGACAGGGGTTTGACACCATATATTTT
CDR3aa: CASSPGQGFDTIYF

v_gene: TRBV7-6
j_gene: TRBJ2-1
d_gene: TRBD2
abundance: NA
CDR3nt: TGTGCCAGCAGCTCCTCTAGCGGGAATTACAATGAGCAGTTCTTC
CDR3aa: CASSSSSGNYNEQFF

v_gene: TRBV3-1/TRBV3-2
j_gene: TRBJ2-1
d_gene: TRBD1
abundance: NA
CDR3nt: TGTGCCAGCAGCCTCCAGGGACAGGCTAACTTTAATGAGCAGTTCTTC
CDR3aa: CASSLQGQANFNEQFF

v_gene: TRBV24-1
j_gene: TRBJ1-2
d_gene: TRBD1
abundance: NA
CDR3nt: TGTGCCACCAGCAGAACAGGGGGCCATGGCTACACCTTC
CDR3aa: CATSRTGGHGYTF

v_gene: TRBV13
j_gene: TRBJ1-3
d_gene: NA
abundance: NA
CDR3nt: TGTGCCAGCAGATTCTTGAGCTCTGGAAACACCATATATTTT
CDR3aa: CASRFLSSGNTIYF

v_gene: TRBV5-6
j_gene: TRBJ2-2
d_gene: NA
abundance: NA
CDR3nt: TGTGCCAGCAGCTTGAATCGCAGGACGGACTACACCGGGGAGCTGTTTTTT
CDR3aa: CASSLNRRTDYTGELFF

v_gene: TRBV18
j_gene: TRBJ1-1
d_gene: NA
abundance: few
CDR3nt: TGTGCCAGCTCACAGGGTTACACTGAAGCTTTCTTT
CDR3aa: CASSQGYTEAFF

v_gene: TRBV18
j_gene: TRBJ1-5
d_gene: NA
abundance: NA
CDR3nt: TGTGCCAGCTCAGAGGGGAGCAATCAGCCCCAGCATTTT
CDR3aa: CASSEGSNQPQHF

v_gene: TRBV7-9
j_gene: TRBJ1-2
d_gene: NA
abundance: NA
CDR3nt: TGTGCCAGCAGCTTAGAAGCCCTGACGGGCGGGGGCTACACCTTC
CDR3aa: CASSLEALTGGGYTF

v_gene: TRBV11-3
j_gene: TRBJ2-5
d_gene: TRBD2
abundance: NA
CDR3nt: TGTGCCAGCAGCCCCCACCCCTGGGGCGGGGGGGCCCTGGAATCGGAGACCCAGTACTTC
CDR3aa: CASSPHPWGGGALESETQYF

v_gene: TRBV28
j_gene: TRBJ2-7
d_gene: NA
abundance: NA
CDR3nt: TGTGCCAGCAGAGACTCGGGACTCACCGACTACGAGCAGTACTTC
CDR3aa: CASRDSGLTDYEQYF

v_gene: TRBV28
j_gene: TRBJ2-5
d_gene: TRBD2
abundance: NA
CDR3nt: TGTGCCAGCAGTTCACTAGCGGGAGAGACCCAGTACTTC
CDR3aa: CASSSLAGETQYF

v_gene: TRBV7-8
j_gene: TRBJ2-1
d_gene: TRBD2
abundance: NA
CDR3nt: TGTGCCAGCAGCTTAGTAAGAGCTAGCGGCAATGAGCAGTTCTTC
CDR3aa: CASSLVRASGNEQFF

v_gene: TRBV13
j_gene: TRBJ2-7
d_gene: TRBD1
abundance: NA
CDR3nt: TGTGCCAGCACGGTCCGGGACAGGGGGCAGCTCGAGCAGTACTTC
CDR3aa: CASTVRDRGQLEQYF

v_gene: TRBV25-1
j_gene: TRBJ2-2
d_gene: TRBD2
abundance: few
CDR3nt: TGTGCCAGCAGTGACCTCGGGAGGGCGAACACCGGGGAGCTGTTTTTT
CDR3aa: CASSDLGRANTGELFF

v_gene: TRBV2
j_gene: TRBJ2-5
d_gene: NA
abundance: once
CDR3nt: TGTGCCAGCAACGAGGGGGGGATCGAGACCCAGTACTTC
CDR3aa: CASNEGGIETQYF

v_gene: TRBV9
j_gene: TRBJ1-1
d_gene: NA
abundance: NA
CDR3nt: TGTGCCAGCAGCGTTAGGAACACTGAAGCTTTCTTT
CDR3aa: CASSVRNTEAFF

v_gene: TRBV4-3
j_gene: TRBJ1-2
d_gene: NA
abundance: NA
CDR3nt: TGCGCCAGCAGCCAAGAGGCCGGCCCCCCTAAAGGCTACACCTTC
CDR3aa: CASSQEAGPPKGYTF

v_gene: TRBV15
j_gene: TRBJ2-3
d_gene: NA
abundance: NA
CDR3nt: TGTGCCACCAGCAGAAGAGGTTTCCGGGTTAGCACAGATACGCAGTATTTT
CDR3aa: CATSRRGFRVSTDTQYF

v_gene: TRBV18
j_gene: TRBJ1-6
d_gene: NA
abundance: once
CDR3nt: TGTGCCAGCTCACCAGGAAGCTCCTATAATTCACCCCTCCACTTT
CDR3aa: CASSPGSSYNSPLHF

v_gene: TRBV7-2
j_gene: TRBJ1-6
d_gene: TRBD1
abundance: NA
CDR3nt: TGTGCCAGCAGCTTAGGAGGACAGGGAAGATCCGGGGGGACCCTCCACTTT
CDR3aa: CASSLGGQGRSGGTLHF

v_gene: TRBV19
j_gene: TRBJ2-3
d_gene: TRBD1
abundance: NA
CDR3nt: TGTGCCAGTAGCGTCCCGGGACAGGGGGCTTCAGATACGCAGTATTTT
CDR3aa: CASSVPGQGASDTQYF